What follows are 25 T cell receptor beta chains derived from one specimen sequenced in a study of blood T cells in healthy people across ages. Then a second PCR, running roughly 6 to 11 cycles, was carried out with a sample-barcoded 5' primer and a J-beta primer mix. TCRdb re-called the 5' RACE reads with MiXCR, one entry per CDR3 protein. Among around 1.5 million distinct CDR3 sequences, about 35% were seen once, and the ten largest hold approximately 11%. Sequenced sample: blood. These receptors all stem from a woman aged 25 to 39 in good health.

This clonotype was counted only a few times. This chain links TRBV5-1 with TRBJ2-3, with D maybe TRBD2 (5 bases). The CDR3 has 17 amino acids. Between the trimmed V and J ends, which lost 1 base and 6 bases, there was a span of 21 bases. Germline V lookup: CDR1 SGHRS, CDR2 YFSETQ. The CDR3 DNA reads TGCGCCAGCAGCTTGCCACTAGAGCGTGCCCGGGTGGATACGCAGTATTTT. This codes for CASSLPLERARVDTQYF. Full variable domain (missing parts from reference TRBV5-1 and TRBJ2-3): KAGVTQTPRYLIKTRGQQVTLSCSPISGHRSVSWYQQTPGQGLQFLFEYFSETQRNKGNFPGRFSGRQFSNSRSEMNVSTLELGDSALYLCASSLPLERARVDTQYFGPGTRLTVL.

In this sample, this clonotype turned up a few times. The rearrangement links TRBV7-7 to TRBJ2-5; 9 nucleotides align to TRBD2. Germline V gene lookup returns CDR1 SSHAT and CDR2 FNYEAQ (reference sequence). The CDR3 covers 15 residues. V was clipped by 2 bases and J by 9 bases; unmatched bases: 10. The CDR3 loop is CASSLSGGLGGAQYF. CDR3 bases: TGTGCCAGCAGCTTAAGCGGGGGGCTCGGCGGGGCCCAGTACTTC. Variable domain in full (rest from reference TRBV7-7 and TRBJ2-5): GAGVSQSPRYKVTKRGQDVTLRCDPISSHATLYWYQQALGQGPEFLTYFNYEAQPDKSGLPSDRFSAERPEGSISTLTIQRTEQRDSAMYRCASSLSGGLGGAQYFGPGTRLLVL.

This clonotype has just a few counts. This rearrangement joins TRBV12-3 or TRBV12-4 to TRBJ2-5; TRBD2 is a possible D gene (6 bases). The CDR3 contains 14 residues. V dropped 5 bases and J dropped 4 bases, with 14 bases sitting between them. CDR3 sequence: CASSRRERGETQYF. The CDR3 coding sequence is TGTGCCAGCAGTCGCCGGGAGAGGGGAGAGACCCAGTACTTC.

The chain uses TRBV7-9 and TRBJ2-1; 11 nucleotides agree with TRBD2. CDR1 and CDR2 (germline): SEHNR, FQNEAQ (reference sequence). The CDR3 has 16 residues. Losses at the gene ends were 6 bases for V and 5 bases for J; bases not matched to a gene: 9. The DNA for the CDR3 is TGTGCCAGCAGAAATAGCGGGAGGGTTAACCACAATGAGCAGTTCTTC. It is translated as CASRNSGRVNHNEQFF.

The rearrangement links TRBV20-1 to TRBJ2-7; D uncertain. The CDR3 is made up of 14 amino acids. Germline CDR1 reads DFQATT; CDR2 reads SNEGSKA (reference sequence). V lost 5 bases and J 6 bases, leaving 20 bases between the germline ends. CDR3 in DNA: TGCAGTGCTCCCCTTAGTGGTCCCGGATCCGAGCAGTACTTC. Its translation: CSAPLSGPGSEQYF.

The chain carries TRBV12-3 or TRBV12-4 and TRBJ2-1; TRBD2 matches 9 bases. The CDR3 has 16 residues. The J segment lost 3 bases and the V segment lost 6 bases, leaving 9 bases of the junction unmatched. CDR3 bases: TGTGCCAGCAGCCCAAGGACTAGCGAGTACTACAATGAGCAGTTCTTC. Protein product: CASSPRTSEYYNEQFF.

Turning to this clonotype: One end of the junction varies from germline; a read error may be responsible. This rearrangement joins TRBV12-3 or TRBV12-4 to TRBJ2-7, with 7 bases aligning to TRBD2. The CDR3 is 14 residues long. DNA for the CDR3: TGTACCAGCAGTTTAGGACTAGGAAACTACGAGCAGTACTTC. Its translation: CTSSLGLGNYEQYF.

V is TRBV7-9 and J is TRBJ1-2; no clear D. V was cut by 5 bases and J by 3 bases, with 19 bases left in between. Germline CDR1 and CDR2: SEHNR and FQNEAQ (reference sequence). There are 16 residues in the CDR3. CDR3 region: CASSKRTESQDYGYTF. The DNA for the CDR3 is TGTGCCAGCAGCAAACGAACAGAGTCCCAAGACTATGGCTACACCTTC.

This clonotype occurred many times. The chain is built from TRBV2 and TRBJ2-5; D is perhaps TRBD2 (7 bases). Between the trimmed V and J ends, which lost 2 bases and 1 base, there was a span of 14 bases. The CDR3 spans 16 residues. Germline CDR1 is SNHLY and CDR2 is FYNNEI. In DNA, the CDR3 is TGTGCCAGCAGTGAAAGGGGGAGGGTGTTCCAAGAGACCCAGTACTTC. This codes for CASSERGRVFQETQYF. Full variable domain (missing parts from reference TRBV2 and TRBJ2-5): EPEVTQTPSHQVTQMGQEVILRCVPISNHLYFYWYRQILGQKVEFLVSFYNNEISEKSEIFDDQFSVERPDGSNFTLKIRSTKLEDSAMYFCASSERGRVFQETQYFGPGTRLLVL.

This rearrangement joins TRBV7-3 to TRBJ2-3; TRBD2 agrees at 9 bases. J was trimmed by 2 bases and V by 4 bases; bases with no gene match: 4. This CDR3 contains 15 residues. CDR1 is SGHTA, CDR2 FQGTGA, per germline. As DNA, the CDR3 is TGTGCCAGCAGCTCTAGCGGGAAATTCACAGATACGCAGTATTTT. Its protein product is CASSSSGKFTDTQYF. Variable domain in full (rest from reference TRBV7-3 and TRBJ2-3): GAGVSQTPSNKVTEKGKYVELRCDPISGHTALYWYRQSLGQGPEFLIYFQGTGAADDSGLPNDRFFAVRPEGSVSTLKIQRTERGDSAVYLCASSSSGKFTDTQYFGPGTRLTVL.

The rearrangement joins TRBV4-2 to TRBJ2-3, with D perhaps TRBD2 (7 bases). Trimming took off 5 bases at V and 4 bases at J, with 19 bases between the two ends. Germline CDR1 and CDR2: LGHNA and YNFKEQ. CDR3 length: 16 residues. Written as DNA, the CDR3 is TGTGCCAGCAGCTCGCCCCCGGGGGGCGGCGCAGATACGCAGTATTTT. Residues: CASSSPPGGGADTQYF.

The chain joins TRBV20-1 to TRBJ1-5, with a tentative D call TRBD1 (6 bases). The CDR3 spans 15 residues. With 4 bases removed from V and 2 bases from J, the gap between germline ends came to 15 bases. The germline gives CDR1 DFQATT, CDR2 SNEGSKA (reference sequence). The CDR3 region has the DNA TGCAGTGCTACGGGCAGGGGAGTCGGCAATCAGCCCCAGCATTTT. As protein: CSATGRGVGNQPQHF.

The CDR3 reads CSASGREYNEQFF. For the CDR3, the DNA is TGCAGTGCTAGCGGGAGGGAATACAATGAGCAGTTCTTC. This chain links TRBV20-1 with TRBJ2-1; 8 bases map to TRBD2. This CDR3 has 13 residues. The germline gives CDR1 DFQATT, CDR2 SNEGSKA (reference sequence). V lost 3 bases to trimming and J lost 4 bases; unmatched junction nucleotides: 2.

The chain employs TRBV20-1 and TRBJ2-7; 8 bases fit TRBD2. J was trimmed by 10 bases and V by 0 bases; bases with no gene match: 8. From germline, CDR1 is DFQATT and CDR2 SNEGSKA (reference sequence). CDR3 length: 13 residues. This CDR3 reads CSARDRTSRTQYF. The DNA for the CDR3 is TGCAGTGCTAGAGACCGGACTAGCCGTACCCAGTACTTC.

In this sample, this clonotype turned up a few times. The V and J genes are TRBV18 and TRBJ2-1; D not resolved. The germline V and J ends were trimmed by 0 bases and 7 bases, with 13 bases remaining between them. CDR1 and CDR2 from the germline V gene are KGHSH and LQKENI. The CDR3 runs 15 residues. CDR3 DNA sequence: TGTGCCAGCTCACCACCAAATCAGGCGAATAATGAGCAGTTCTTC. Its protein product is CASSPPNQANNEQFF.

This clonotype showed up just a few times. The chain uses TRBV6-4 and TRBJ2-1; unclear D gene. Deletions cut 9 bases from V and 8 bases from J, with 23 bases between. This CDR3 region has 15 residues. The germline V gene encodes CDR1 MRHNA and CDR2 SNTAGT. This chain's CDR3 is CASSRSRVGPDEQFF. CDR3 in DNA: TGTGCCAGTAGTAGGTCCAGAGTTGGTCCCGATGAGCAGTTCTTC.

This clonotype appeared a few times. This chain joins TRBV20-1 and TRBJ1-2; no reliable D call. Germline CDR1 DFQATT, CDR2 SNEGSKA (reference sequence). The CDR3 is made up of 12 amino acids. The V end was cut by 6 bases, the J end by 5 bases, with 13 bases between. The CDR3 reads CSAPHPGYGYTF. CDR3 DNA sequence: TGCAGTGCCCCTCATCCCGGTTATGGCTACACCTTC.

This rearrangement joins TRBV29-1 to TRBJ2-3, with 12 bases matching TRBD2. Germline-derived CDR1 and CDR2 are SQVTM and ANQGSEA. CDR3 length: 15 residues. The trim removed 4 bases at V and 4 bases at J, leaving 6 bases unmatched. The chain's CDR3 is CSVVLTSGGADTQYF. As DNA, the CDR3 is TGCAGCGTTGTATTGACTAGCGGGGGAGCAGATACGCAGTATTTT.

This clonotype was picked up a small number of times. The chain links TRBV3-1 to TRBJ2-1; D uncertain. The CDR3 runs to 16 residues. V was clipped by 0 bases and J by 0 bases, with 9 bases between them. CDR1 and CDR2 from the germline V gene are LGHDT and YNNKEL (reference sequence). The DNA for the CDR3 is TGTGCCAGCAGCCAAGATATGCGGAGCTCCTACAATGAGCAGTTCTTC. The encoded protein is CASSQDMRSSYNEQFF.

Only a few counts were recorded for this clonotype. This rearrangement joins TRBV20-1 to TRBJ2-1; TRBD2 aligns across 11 bases. The CDR3 extends over 13 amino acids. Germline V lookup: CDR1 DFQATT, CDR2 SNEGSKA (reference sequence). The V segment lost 6 bases and the J segment 9 bases; nucleotides outside the gene matches: 7. CDR3 sequence reads: CSAQGLAESEQFF. For the CDR3, the DNA is TGCAGTGCGCAGGGACTAGCGGAGAGTGAGCAGTTCTTC.

CDR3 nucleotide sequence: TGTGCCAGCAGCGTTGAAACAGGGGTTCCTCTAAGCACTGAAGCTTTCTTT. Amino acids: CASSVETGVPLSTEAFF. The J gene is TRBJ1-1, the V gene TRBV9, with 7 bases lining up with TRBD1. The germline V gene has CDR1 SGDLS and CDR2 YYNGEE. The CDR3 contains 17 residues. The trim removed 2 bases at V and 4 bases at J, leaving 14 bases unmatched.

The chain recombines TRBV4-1 with TRBJ2-5; possibly TRBD2 for D (6 bases). CDR1 is MGHRA, CDR2 YSYEKL, per germline. CDR3 length: 18 residues. Trimming stripped 4 bases from V and 11 bases from J, with 32 bases between. CDR3 residues: CASSPRPSSTGLPYGQYF. CDR3 coding DNA: TGCGCCAGCAGCCCCAGACCCTCATCGACGGGACTCCCCTATGGGCAGTACTTC.

This clonotype showed up just a few times. V gene TRBV12-3 or TRBV12-4 combines with J gene TRBJ2-3; 10 bases match TRBD1. The CDR3 spans 15 residues. Trimming cost V 6 bases and J 4 bases; bases outside gene matches: 7. The DNA for the CDR3 is TGTGCCAGCAGCTTCCGGGACAGGGGATCAGATACGCAGTATTTT. Amino acid sequence: CASSFRDRGSDTQYF.

The chain joins TRBV12-3 or TRBV12-4 to TRBJ2-1; 7 bases are shared with TRBD2. There are 14 residues in the CDR3. V trimming: 2 bases; J trimming: 5 bases; junction bases outside the gene matches: 3. CDR3 nucleotides: TGTGCCAGCAGTTTACTAGCGGCCCACAATGAGCAGTTCTTC. This translates into CASSLLAAHNEQFF.

This clonotype has only a few counts. J is TRBJ1-5 and V is TRBV11-2; tentative D call: TRBD1 (5 bases). The CDR3 runs 17 residues. The germline V gene encodes CDR1 SGHAT and CDR2 FQNNGV. The ends were cut back, 1 base at V and 0 bases at J, with 13 bases in the middle. The CDR3 spells CASSLGGWDPSNQPQHF. The CDR3 DNA is TGTGCCAGCAGCTTAGGGGGATGGGACCCTAGCAATCAGCCCCAGCATTTT.